This TCR beta chain was sequenced in a study of blood T cell repertoires in COVID-19. Study-level information: COVID-19 samples collected from the United States, Italy and Spain covered acute and convalescent phases. The cDNA or gDNA used as material had been derived from T cells, B-cell-depleted T cells, or PBMCs.

Only in-frame clones appear in the TCRdb table, and some are missing; sequencing was by immunoSEQ multiplex PCR. This sample has around 200,000 clones; around 90% occur once, and the top ten carry around 7%. Germline assignment: CDR1 SGHRS and CDR2 YFSETQ. Trimming at V came to 0 bases and at J to 4 bases, leaving 3 bases not matched to a gene. The CDR3 length is 15 residues. V and J are TRBV5-1 and TRBJ2-2; 7 bases match TRBD2. Sequences were obtained from peripheral blood. This sequence originates from a man aged 35 to 55 with acute or convalescent COVID-19. The CDR3 is CASSLEGGGTGELFF. CDR3 bases: TGCGCCAGCAGCTTGGAGGGCGGGGGCACCGGGGAGCTGTTTTTT.